The clone carrying this T cell receptor (beta chain) showed up just a few times. Its antigen remains unknown. The junction departs from germline at one end; a sequencing error may be responsible. Ophthalmopathy cases scored 3 or more on the Clinical Activity Score and 4 or more on NOSPECS grade, with duration below 3 months. This record comes from a study of T cells in Graves' hyperthyroidism and ophthalmopathy. CDR1 and CDR2 (germline): SGHRS, YFSETQ. The CDR3 totals 15 residues. RNA transcripts gave rise to amplified TCR beta CDR3 regions. In the first-round RT-PCR of the TCR CDR3, the HTBI primer set was used. Using its own MiXCR run on the multiplex PCR reads, TCRdb lists one record per CDR3 protein. The sample has hundreds of thousands of distinct CDR3 sequences, less than 25% seen once. Study conclusions and caveats: Among thyroid clonotypes expanded above 0.001, most also appeared in blood.

The clonotype comes from a young man with Graves' ophthalmopathy. The genes are TRBV5-1 and TRBJ2-1; D is undetermined. Sequenced: blood. CDR3 sequence reads: CASLTSGTPYNEQFF. In DNA form, the CDR3 reads TGTGCCAGCCTTACATCGGGCACTCCCTACAATGAGCAGTTCTTC.